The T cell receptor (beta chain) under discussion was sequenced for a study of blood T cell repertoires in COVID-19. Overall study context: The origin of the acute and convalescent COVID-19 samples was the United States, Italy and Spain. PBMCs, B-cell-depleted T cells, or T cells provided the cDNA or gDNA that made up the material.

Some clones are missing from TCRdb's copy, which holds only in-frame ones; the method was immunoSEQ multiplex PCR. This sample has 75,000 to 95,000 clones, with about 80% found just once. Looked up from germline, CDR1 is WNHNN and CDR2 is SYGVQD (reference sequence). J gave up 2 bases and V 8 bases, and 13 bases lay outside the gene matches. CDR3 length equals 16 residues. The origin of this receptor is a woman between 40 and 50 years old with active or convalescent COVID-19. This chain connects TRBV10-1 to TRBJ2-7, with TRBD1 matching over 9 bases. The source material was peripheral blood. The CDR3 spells CASCRFRDRAAYEQYF. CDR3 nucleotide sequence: TGCGCCAGCTGTCGCTTCCGGGACAGGGCCGCCTACGAGCAGTACTTC.